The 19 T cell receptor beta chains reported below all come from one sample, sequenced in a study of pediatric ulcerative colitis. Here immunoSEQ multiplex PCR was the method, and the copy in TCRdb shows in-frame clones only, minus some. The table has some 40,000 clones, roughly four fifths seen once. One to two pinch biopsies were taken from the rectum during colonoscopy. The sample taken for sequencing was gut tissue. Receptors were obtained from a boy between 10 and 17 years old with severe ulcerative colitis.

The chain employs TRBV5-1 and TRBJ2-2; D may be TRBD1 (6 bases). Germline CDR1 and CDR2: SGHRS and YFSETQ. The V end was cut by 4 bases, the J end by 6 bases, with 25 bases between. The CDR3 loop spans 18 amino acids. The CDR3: CASSPVNRVAQGSGELFF. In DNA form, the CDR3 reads TGCGCCAGCAGCCCCGTGAACAGGGTGGCTCAAGGATCCGGGGAGCTGTTTTTT.

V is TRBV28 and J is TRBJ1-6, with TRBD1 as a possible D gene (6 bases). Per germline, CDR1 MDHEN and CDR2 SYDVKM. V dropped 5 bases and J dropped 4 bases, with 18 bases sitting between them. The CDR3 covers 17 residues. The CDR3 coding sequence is TGTGCCAGCAGTACCCCCGGGTTTAGGGGGTATAATTCACCCCTCCACTTT. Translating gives CASSTPGFRGYNSPLHF.

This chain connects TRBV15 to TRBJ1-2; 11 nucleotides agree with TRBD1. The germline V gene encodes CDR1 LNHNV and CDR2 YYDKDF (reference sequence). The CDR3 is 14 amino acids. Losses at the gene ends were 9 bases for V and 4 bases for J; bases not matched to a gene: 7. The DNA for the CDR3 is TGTGCCACGCGCCGGGACAGGGGGATCTATGGCTACACCTTC. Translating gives CATRRDRGIYGYTF.

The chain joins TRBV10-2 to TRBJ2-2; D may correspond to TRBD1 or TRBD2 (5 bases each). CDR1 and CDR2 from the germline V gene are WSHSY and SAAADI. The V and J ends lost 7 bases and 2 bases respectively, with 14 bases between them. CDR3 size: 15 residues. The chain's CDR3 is CASTVGDRNTGELFF. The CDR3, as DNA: TGCGCCAGCACGGTGGGGGACCGAAACACCGGGGAGCTGTTTTTT.

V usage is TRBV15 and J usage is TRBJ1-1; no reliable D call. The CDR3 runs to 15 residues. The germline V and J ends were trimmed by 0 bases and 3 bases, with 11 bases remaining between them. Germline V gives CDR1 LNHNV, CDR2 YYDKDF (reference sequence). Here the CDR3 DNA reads TGTGCCACCAGCAGAGATCGGGGAATGGACACTGAAGCTTTCTTT. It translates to CATSRDRGMDTEAFF. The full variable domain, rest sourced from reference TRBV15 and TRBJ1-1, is DAMVIQNPRYQVTQFGKPVTLSCSQTLNHNVMYWYQQKSSQAPKLLFHYYDKDFNNEADTPDNFQSRRPNTSFCFLDIRSPGLGDTAMYLCATSRDRGMDTEAFFGQGTRLTVV.

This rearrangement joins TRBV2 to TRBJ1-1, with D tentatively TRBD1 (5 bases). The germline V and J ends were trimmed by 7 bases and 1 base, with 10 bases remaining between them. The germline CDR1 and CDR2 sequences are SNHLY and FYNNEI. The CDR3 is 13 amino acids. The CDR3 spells CASKADTNTEAFF. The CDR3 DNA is TGTGCCAGCAAAGCGGACACGAACACTGAAGCTTTCTTT.

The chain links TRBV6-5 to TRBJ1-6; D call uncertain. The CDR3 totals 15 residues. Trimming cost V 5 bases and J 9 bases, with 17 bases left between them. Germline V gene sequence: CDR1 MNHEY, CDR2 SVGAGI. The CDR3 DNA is TGTGCCAGCAGTCCTCGGTGGGCCCCGGCTTCACCCCTCCACTTT. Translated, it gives CASSPRWAPASPLHF.

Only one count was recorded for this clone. CDR3 residues: CAWSVPLGMVYNEQFF. CDR3 DNA sequence: TGTGCCTGGAGTGTACCCCTAGGGATGGTATACAATGAGCAGTTCTTC. V is TRBV30 and J is TRBJ2-1; D gene ambiguous. Germline V lookup: CDR1 GTSNPN, CDR2 SVGIG (reference sequence). V gave up 0 bases and J gave up 4 bases, with 16 bases separating them. The CDR3 runs to 16 residues.

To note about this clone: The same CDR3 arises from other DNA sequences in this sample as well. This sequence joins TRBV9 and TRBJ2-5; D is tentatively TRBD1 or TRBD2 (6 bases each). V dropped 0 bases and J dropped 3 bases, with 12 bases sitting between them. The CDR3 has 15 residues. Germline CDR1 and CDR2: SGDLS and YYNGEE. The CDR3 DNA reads TGTGCCAGCAGCGTAGGTAACGGGGGCAAAGAGACCCAGTACTTC. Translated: CASSVGNGGKETQYF. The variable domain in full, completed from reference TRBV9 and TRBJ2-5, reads DSGVTQTPKHLITATGQRVTLRCSPRSGDLSVYWYQQSLDQGLQFLIQYYNGEERAKGNILERFSAQQFPDLHSELNLSSLELGDSALYFCASSVGNGGKETQYFGPGTRLLVL.

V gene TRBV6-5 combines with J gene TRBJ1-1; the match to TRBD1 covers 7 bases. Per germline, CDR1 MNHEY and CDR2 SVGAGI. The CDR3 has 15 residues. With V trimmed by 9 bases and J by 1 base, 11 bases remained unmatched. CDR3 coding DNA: TGTGCCAGTTTTCGGGACAGCAGGCCGAACACTGAAGCTTTCTTT. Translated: CASFRDSRPNTEAFF.

The DNA of the CDR3 is TGTGCCAGCTCACCATCTTCGGGGGGGCAAGAGCAGTACTTC. Its protein is CASSPSSGGQEQYF. The rearrangement uses TRBV18 and TRBJ2-7; 8 positions match TRBD2. Germline-derived CDR1 and CDR2 are KGHSH and LQKENI. The CDR3 totals 14 residues. V shed 2 bases, J shed 7 bases, and the junction held 7 bases outside the gene matches.

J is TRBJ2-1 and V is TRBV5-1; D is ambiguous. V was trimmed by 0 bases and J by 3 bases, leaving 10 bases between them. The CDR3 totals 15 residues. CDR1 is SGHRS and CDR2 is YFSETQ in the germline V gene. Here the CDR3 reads CASSLGGSLYNEQFF. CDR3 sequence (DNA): TGCGCCAGCAGCTTGGGAGGCAGCCTCTACAATGAGCAGTTCTTC.

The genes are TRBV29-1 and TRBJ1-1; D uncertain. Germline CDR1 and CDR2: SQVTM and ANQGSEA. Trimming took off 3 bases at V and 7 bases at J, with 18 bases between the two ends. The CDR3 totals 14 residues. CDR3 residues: CSVEIQVTRFEAFF. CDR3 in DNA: TGCAGCGTTGAGATCCAAGTGACGCGTTTTGAAGCTTTCTTT.

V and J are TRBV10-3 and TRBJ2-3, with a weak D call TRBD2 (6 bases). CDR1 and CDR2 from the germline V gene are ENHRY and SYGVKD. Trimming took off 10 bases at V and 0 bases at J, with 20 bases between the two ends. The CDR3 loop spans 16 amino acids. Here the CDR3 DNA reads TGTGCCACCGGGGGTGAGGTGGATTATAGCACAGATACGCAGTATTTT. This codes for CATGGEVDYSTDTQYF.

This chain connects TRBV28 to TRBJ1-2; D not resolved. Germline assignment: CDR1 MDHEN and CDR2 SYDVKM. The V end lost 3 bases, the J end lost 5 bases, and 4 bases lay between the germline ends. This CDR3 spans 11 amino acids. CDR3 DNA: TGTGCCAGCAGTTTCCCATATGGCTACACCTTC. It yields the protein CASSFPYGYTF.

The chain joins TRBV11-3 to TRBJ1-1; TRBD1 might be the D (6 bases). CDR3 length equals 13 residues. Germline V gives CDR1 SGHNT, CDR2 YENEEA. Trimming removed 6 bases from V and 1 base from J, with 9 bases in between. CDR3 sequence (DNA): TGTGCCAGCAGTAGGGGGAAGAACACTGAAGCTTTCTTT. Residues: CASSRGKNTEAFF.

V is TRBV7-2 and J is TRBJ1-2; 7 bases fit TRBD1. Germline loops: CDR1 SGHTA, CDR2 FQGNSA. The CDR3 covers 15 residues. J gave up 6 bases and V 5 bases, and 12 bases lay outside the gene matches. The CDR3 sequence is CASSPRTGQIDGYTF. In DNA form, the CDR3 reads TGTGCCAGCAGCCCGAGGACAGGCCAAATCGATGGCTACACCTTC.

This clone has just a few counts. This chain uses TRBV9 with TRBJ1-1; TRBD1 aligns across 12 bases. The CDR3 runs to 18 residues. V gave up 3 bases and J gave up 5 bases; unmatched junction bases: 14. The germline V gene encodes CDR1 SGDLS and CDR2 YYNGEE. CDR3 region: CASSDQAGTGGAWTEAFF. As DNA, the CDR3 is TGTGCCAGCAGCGACCAAGCCGGGACAGGGGGCGCATGGACTGAAGCTTTCTTT.

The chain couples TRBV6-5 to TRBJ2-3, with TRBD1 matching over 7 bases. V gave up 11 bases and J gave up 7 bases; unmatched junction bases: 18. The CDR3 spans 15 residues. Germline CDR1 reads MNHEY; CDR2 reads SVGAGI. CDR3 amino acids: CAGEARDSNHNTQYF. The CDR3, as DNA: TGTGCCGGTGAGGCCCGGGACAGCAACCACAATACGCAGTATTTT.